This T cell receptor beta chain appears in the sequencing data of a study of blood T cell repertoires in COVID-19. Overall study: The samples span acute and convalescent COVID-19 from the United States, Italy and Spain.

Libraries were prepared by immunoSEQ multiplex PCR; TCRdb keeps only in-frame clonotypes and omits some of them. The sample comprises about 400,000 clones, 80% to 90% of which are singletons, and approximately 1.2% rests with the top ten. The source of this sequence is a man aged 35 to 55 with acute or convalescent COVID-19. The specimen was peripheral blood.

The CDR3 loop is CASSYRRGQGHQGEQFF. DNA for the CDR3: TGTGCCAGCAGTTACCGCCGCGGACAGGGTCATCAAGGTGAGCAGTTCTTC. The chain employs TRBV6-2 or TRBV6-3 and TRBJ2-1; TRBD1 agrees at 8 bases. V was pared by 2 bases and J by 9 bases, with 15 bases of the junction left unmatched. The CDR3 runs to 17 residues. In germline, CDR1 is MNHEY, CDR2 SVGEGT.